This entry lists 2 T cell receptor beta chains sequenced from one sample in a study of T cells expressing NK-cell markers. TCRdb processed the 5' RACE reads again and assigns one entry to each CDR3 protein, with no DNA. The specimen's table records roughly 160,000 distinct CDR3 sequences. Sequenced material: blood T cells: a sorted CD56 or NKG2C T cell subset, CD4+ or CD8+ T cells, or bulk PBMC T cells (not recorded which). The receptors were sampled from a woman aged 18-69 years in good health.

Here the CDR3 reads CASSFQGADTGELFF. The chain links TRBV5-5 to TRBJ2-2; TCRdb outputs TRBD1, but without DNA this stays unchecked. Germline CDR1 SGHKS, CDR2 YYEKEE (reference sequence). This CDR3 has 15 amino acids.

The chain joins TRBV10-3 to TRBJ1-1; the TRBD1 assignment by TCRdb is unverifiable without DNA. The CDR3 loop spans 14 amino acids. The germline V gene has CDR1 ENHRY and CDR2 SYGVKD. Here the CDR3 reads CAISRDKAVAEAFF.